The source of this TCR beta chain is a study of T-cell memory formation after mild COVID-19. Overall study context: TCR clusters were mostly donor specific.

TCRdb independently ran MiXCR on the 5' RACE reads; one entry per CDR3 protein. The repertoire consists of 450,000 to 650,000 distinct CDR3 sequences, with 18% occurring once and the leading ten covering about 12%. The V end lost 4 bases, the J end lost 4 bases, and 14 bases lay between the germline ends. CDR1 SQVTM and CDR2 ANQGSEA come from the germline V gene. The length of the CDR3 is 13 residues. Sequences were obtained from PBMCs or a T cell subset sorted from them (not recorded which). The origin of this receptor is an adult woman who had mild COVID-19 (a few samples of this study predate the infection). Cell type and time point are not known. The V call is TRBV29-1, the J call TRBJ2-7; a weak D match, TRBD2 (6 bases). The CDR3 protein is CSVVMAGTYEQYF. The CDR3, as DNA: TGCAGCGTTGTGATGGCAGGGACTTACGAGCAGTACTTC.